The 6 T cell receptor beta chains presented below share a single source sample, sequenced in a study of OX40 agonist ivuxolimab in advanced cancers. The data were produced by immunoSEQ multiplex PCR, yet TCRdb's version contains in-frame clones alone and is incomplete. The sample yields under 95,000 clones, more than 80% seen once. The source material was CD4+ or CD8+ T cells sorted from blood, sampled in a trial of the OX40 agonist ivuxolimab. The receptor set was obtained from an adult with an advanced solid tumor such as melanoma, head and neck, liver or kidney cancer.

The chain joins TRBV28 to TRBJ1-2; 8 bases agree with TRBD1. Germline assignment: CDR1 MDHEN and CDR2 SYDVKM. CDR3 length: 14 amino acids. With 2 bases clipped from V and 8 bases from J, the junction kept 7 bases outside the gene matches. CDR3: CASSLLGAGGGYTF. Written as DNA, the CDR3 is TGTGCCAGCAGTTTACTCGGGGCAGGGGGCGGCTACACCTTC.

This clone was observed a few times. The DNA for the CDR3 is TGTGGCTGTGCCAGGGGAACGAACACTGAAGCTTTCTTT. Its translation is CGCARGTNTEAFF. The rearrangement uses TRBV30 and TRBJ1-1, with D perhaps matching TRBD1 (6 bases). Germline V gene sequence: CDR1 GTSNPN, CDR2 SVGIG (reference sequence). The CDR3 sequence is 13 residues long.

This sequence joins TRBV18 and TRBJ1-2; perhaps TRBD1 as D (5 bases). Trimming cost V 2 bases and J 0 bases, with 10 bases left between them. This CDR3 is 15 amino acids long. In germline, CDR1 is KGHSH, CDR2 LQKENI. The CDR3 loop reads CASSPNEQANYGYTF. Written as DNA, the CDR3 is TGTGCCAGCTCACCAAATGAACAGGCTAACTATGGCTACACCTTC.

V and J are TRBV19 and TRBJ2-3, with 7 bases aligning to TRBD2. With V trimmed by 3 bases and J by 3 bases, 9 bases remained unmatched. CDR3 size: 16 residues. Germline CDR1 is LNHDA and CDR2 is SQIVND (reference sequence). The CDR3: CASSMSGAFLTDTQYF. The CDR3 nucleotides read TGTGCCAGTAGTATGAGCGGGGCCTTTCTTACAGATACGCAGTATTTT.

J is TRBJ2-3 and V is TRBV2, with 12 bases that match TRBD1. CDR1 is SNHLY and CDR2 is FYNNEI in the germline V gene. J lost 9 bases, V lost 8 bases, and 9 bases had no gene match. The CDR3 length is 14 residues. The CDR3 DNA reads as TGTGCCAGCGCCCGGGACAGGGGGCAGGAGACGCAGTATTTT. Translation gives CASARDRGQETQYF.

This sequence joins TRBV6-6 and TRBJ2-4; D perhaps matches TRBD2 (6 bases). Germline V gene lookup returns CDR1 MNHNY and CDR2 SVGAGI (reference sequence). Trimming removed 5 bases from V and 7 bases from J, with 9 bases in between. The CDR3 is 12 amino acids. CDR3 amino acids: CASSRRENIQYF. The CDR3 DNA reads as TGTGCCAGCAGTCGGAGGGAGAACATTCAGTACTTC.